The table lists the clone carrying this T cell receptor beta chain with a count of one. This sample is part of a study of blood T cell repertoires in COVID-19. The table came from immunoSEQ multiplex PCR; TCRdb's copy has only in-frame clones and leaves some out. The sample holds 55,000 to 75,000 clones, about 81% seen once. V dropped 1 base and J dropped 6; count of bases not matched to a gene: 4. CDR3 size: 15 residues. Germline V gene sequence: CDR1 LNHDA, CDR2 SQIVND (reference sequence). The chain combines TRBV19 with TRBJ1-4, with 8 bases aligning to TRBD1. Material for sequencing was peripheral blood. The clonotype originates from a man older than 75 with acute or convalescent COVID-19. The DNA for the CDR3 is TGTGCCAGTAGTATAGGGGGACAGGATGATGAAAAACTGTTTTTT. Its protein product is CASSIGGQDDEKLFF.